One and the same sample provided the 7 T cell receptor beta chains below, sequenced in a study of T-cell reconstitution after alpha-beta-depleted transplantation in children. Unique molecular identifiers were built into the TCRbeta library. TCRdb called the PCR reads again in MiXCR, with one record for every CDR3 protein. Here the sample spans roughly 500,000 distinct CDR3 sequences, about 16% being singletons. The sequenced sample was PBMCs from the stem cell graft donor, obtained from the stem cell graft. All receptors come from a human donor who donated a stem cell graft to a child with acute lymphoblastic leukemia.

This clonotype has more than one count but fewer than ten. The chain has TRBV6-1 and TRBJ2-5; no reliable D call. V was trimmed by 5 bases and J by 3 bases, leaving 13 bases between them. Germline-derived CDR1 and CDR2 are MNHNS and SASEGT. The CDR3 spans 14 residues. The CDR3 DNA follows: TGTGCCAGCAGTCCCCCCCGGGCTGAAGAGACCCAGTACTTC. This gives the protein CASSPPRAEETQYF.

This clonotype was counted a few times. The chain employs TRBV18 and TRBJ2-1, with D possibly being TRBD2 (5 bases). The CDR3 has 14 amino acids. Trimming cost V 2 bases and J 7 bases, with 12 bases left between them. Per the germline V gene, CDR1 is KGHSH and CDR2 is LQKENI. CDR3 nucleotide sequence: TGTGCCAGCTCACCAAGTTCACCGGGGAATGAGCAGTTCTTC. This gives the protein CASSPSSPGNEQFF.

The chain's CDR3 is CASSYGANQETQYF. The CDR3 DNA reads as TGTGCCAGCAGTTACGGGGCTAACCAAGAGACCCAGTACTTC. The chain joins TRBV6-5 to TRBJ2-5; a weak D match, TRBD1 (5 bases). Between the trimmed V and J ends, which lost 2 bases and 0 bases, there was a span of 7 bases. The CDR3 runs to 14 residues. Looked up from germline, CDR1 is MNHEY and CDR2 is SVGAGI.

The chain couples TRBV30 to TRBJ2-3; no reliable D call. Germline CDR1 and CDR2: GTSNPN and SVGIG (reference sequence). The CDR3 is 13 residues long. Trimming left V 2 bases short and J 1 base short, with 7 bases between. The CDR3 here is CAWSSDGTDTQYF. The CDR3 DNA reads as TGTGCCTGGAGTTCGGACGGCACAGATACGCAGTATTTT.

The chain is built from TRBV5-1 and TRBJ2-5; no firm D call. CDR1 SGHRS and CDR2 YFSETQ come from the germline V gene. The CDR3 has 15 residues. The germline V and J ends were trimmed by 0 bases and 1 base, with 10 bases remaining between them. CDR3: CASSLDWALQETQYF. CDR3 DNA sequence: TGCGCCAGCAGCTTGGATTGGGCGCTCCAAGAGACCCAGTACTTC.

V and J are TRBV7-9 and TRBJ2-7; 7 bases are shared with TRBD1. The CDR3 sequence is 13 residues long. From germline, CDR1 is SEHNR and CDR2 FQNEAQ (reference sequence). J lost 2 bases, V lost 7 bases, and 5 bases had no gene match. The CDR3 spells CASNRDSAYEQYF. The CDR3 nucleotides read TGTGCCAGCAACCGGGACAGCGCCTACGAGCAGTACTTC.

The sample holds many counts of this clonotype. V usage is TRBV6-4 and J usage is TRBJ2-1; 10 bases line up with TRBD2. The CDR3 length is 14 residues. After removal of 0 bases from V and 7 bases from J, the junction contained 0 bases not matched to a gene. CDR1 is MRHNA, CDR2 SNTAGT, per germline. The CDR3 DNA reads as TGTGCCAGCAGTGACTCAGCGGGAGGGAATGAGCAGTTCTTC. Protein product: CASSDSAGGNEQFF.